This T cell receptor (beta chain) was profiled in a study of cytomegalovirus exposure and HLA in healthy donors. Study context: Unique TCRs numbering approximately 80 million, obtained from HLA-typed donors, made up an early data release. Study results and caveats: Data from an earlier analysis indicated that most TCR beta V segments were productive either about 87% or about 30% of the time. Rarity held for most TCR sequences, but there were some public TCRs that occurred in many donors.

Donors in the study were healthy people who gave bone marrow. The study ran its PCR with 60 Vbeta and 13 Jbeta primers. Data came from immunoSEQ multiplex PCR; TCRdb stores just in-frame clones and leaves some out. The repertoire holds 130,000 to 150,000 clones, with roughly 80% as singletons. As for this clone: The antigen is unknown. A read error may account for a junction end that differs from germline.

There are 15 residues in the CDR3. Per the germline V gene, CDR1 is SNHLY and CDR2 is FYNNEI. This chain links TRBV2 with TRBJ2-1; 9 nucleotides line up with TRBD2. The sequencing sample was made of PBMCs. The sequence came from a woman aged 25 to 39 in good health and CMV-seronegative. The CDR3 loop reads CASSGPGTSYSEQFF. The CDR3, as DNA: TGTGCCAGCAGTGGACCCGGGACTAGCTACAGTGAGCAGTTCTTC.